The rows below give T cell receptor beta chains drawn from one sample of a study of T cells in Graves' hyperthyroidism and ophthalmopathy. Using its own MiXCR run on the multiplex PCR reads, TCRdb lists one record per CDR3 protein. The repertoire holds 340,000 or so distinct CDR3 sequences, roughly 18% seen once, with about half in the top ten. Material for sequencing was blood. Receptor source: a woman in her forties or fifties with Graves' hyperthyroidism. Both conserved end residues are part of each CDR3. D genes are given only for firm matches. Not every row has a clone size; where given, it reads once, few, many or a size class.

TRBV9	13	NA	TRBJ1-1	many	TGTGCCAGCAGCGTAGACACCTCCACTGAAGCTTTCTTT	CASSVDTSTEAFF
TRBV7-3	17	TRBD1	TRBJ2-6	many	TGTGCCAGCAGCTTGACACCGGACAGGGCCGGGGCCAACGTCCTGACTTTC	CASSLTPDRAGANVLTF
TRBV28	17	NA	TRBJ2-3	many	TGTGCCAGCAGCCTAGGACCCCGGACACCTAGCACAGATACGCAGTATTTT	CASSLGPRTPSTDTQYF
TRBV5-1	12	NA	TRBJ2-1	NA	TGCGCCAGCAAGACTAGTCTCAATGAGCAGTTCTTC	CASKTSLNEQFF
TRBV12-3/TRBV12-4	15	TRBD2	TRBJ2-1	NA	TGTGCCAGCCAATCGGCGGGAGGCTCCTACAATGAGCAGTTCTTC	CASQSAGGSYNEQFF
TRBV2	15	TRBD1	TRBJ2-1	many	TGTGCCAGCAGTGTCGACAGGGGGCTCTACAATGAGCAGTTCTTC	CASSVDRGLYNEQFF
TRBV20-1	15	TRBD2	TRBJ2-7	many	TGCAGTGCATGGTCACTAGCGGGAGTTCAGTACGAGCAGTACTTC	CSAWSLAGVQYEQYF
TRBV10-3	16	NA	TRBJ2-7	many	TGTGCCATCAGTGCCGACAGCGGGCCTAGCGCCTACGAGCAGTACTTC	CAISADSGPSAYEQYF
TRBV12-3/TRBV12-4	13	TRBD1	TRBJ2-7	NA	TGTGCCAGCAGTAACAGGGGGCCCTACGAGCAGTACTTC	CASSNRGPYEQYF
TRBV7-3	14	NA	TRBJ2-3	few	TGTGCCAGCAGTGTCGCGGTTTCTCCAGATACGCAGTATTTT	CASSVAVSPDTQYF
TRBV5-1	15	NA	TRBJ2-1	many	TGCGCCAGCAGCCCACAGGTGGGCTCCTACAATGAGCAGTTCTTC	CASSPQVGSYNEQFF
TRBV28	14	NA	TRBJ2-1	NA	TGTGCCAGCAGACCTTCCGACAGGCTTGATGAGCAGTTCTTC	CASRPSDRLDEQFF
TRBV5-1	14	NA	TRBJ1-6	NA	TGCGCCAGCAGCGGTCAGGAATTTGCTTCACCCCTCCACTTT	CASSGQEFASPLHF
TRBV5-4	14	TRBD1	TRBJ1-1	few	TGTGCCAGCAGCATGGGACAGACGAACACTGAAGCTTTCTTT	CASSMGQTNTEAFF
TRBV29-1	15	NA	TRBJ2-1	NA	TGCAGCGTGTGTTCTGTGGGCCGTAGGGACAATGAGCAGTTCTTC	CSVCSVGRRDNEQFF
TRBV11-2	16	TRBD1	TRBJ1-1	many	TGTGCCAGCAGCTCGGCCGGGACAGGGACTCACACTGAAGCTTTCTTT	CASSSAGTGTHTEAFF
TRBV5-6	13	NA	TRBJ1-1	few	TGTGCCAGCAGCTTGGACAGGGCTTTTGAAGCTTTCTTT	CASSLDRAFEAFF
TRBV20-1	16	NA	TRBJ2-2	NA	TGCAGTGCTAGCGTGGCAGGGCCTATGAACACCGGGGAGCTGTTTTTT	CSASVAGPMNTGELFF
TRBV27	15	NA	TRBJ1-1	many	TGTGCCAGCAGTTTAGGGGCAGGGAGAAACACTGAAGCTTTCTTT	CASSLGAGRNTEAFF
TRBV6-2/TRBV6-3	15	TRBD2	TRBJ2-1	many	TGTGCCAGCAGTCTACTAGCGGGAGAAAACAATGAGCAGTTCTTC	CASSLLAGENNEQFF
TRBV18	16	NA	TRBJ1-1	many	TGTGCCAGCTCACCACAAGGGACCCCCAGGGACACTGAAGCTTTCTTT	CASSPQGTPRDTEAFF
TRBV6-2/TRBV6-3	17	TRBD2	TRBJ2-2	NA	TGTGCCAGCAGTTACTCGATGGGCGGGGGTAGCACCGGGGAGCTGTTTTTT	CASSYSMGGGSTGELFF
TRBV11-2	12	NA	TRBJ2-7	many	TGTGCCAGCAGAACGACTGCCAGAGAGCAGTACTTC	CASRTTAREQYF
TRBV5-1	15	TRBD1	TRBJ1-2	NA	TGCGCCAGCAGCTCCGGGACAGGGGCCATCTATGGCTACACCTTC	CASSSGTGAIYGYTF
TRBV14	16	TRBD2	TRBJ2-7	few	TGTGCCAGCAGCCAATGGGGACTAGCGGCAGTCAGCGAGCAGTACTTC	CASSQWGLAAVSEQYF
TRBV6-6	16	TRBD2	TRBJ2-1	NA	TGTGCCAGCAGTTACTCCGGGACTACCTACTACAATGAGCAGTTCTTC	CASSYSGTTYYNEQFF
TRBV20-1	13	NA	TRBJ2-2	few	TGCAGTGCTAGCGCCAGGAACACCGGGGAGCTGTTTTTT	CSASARNTGELFF